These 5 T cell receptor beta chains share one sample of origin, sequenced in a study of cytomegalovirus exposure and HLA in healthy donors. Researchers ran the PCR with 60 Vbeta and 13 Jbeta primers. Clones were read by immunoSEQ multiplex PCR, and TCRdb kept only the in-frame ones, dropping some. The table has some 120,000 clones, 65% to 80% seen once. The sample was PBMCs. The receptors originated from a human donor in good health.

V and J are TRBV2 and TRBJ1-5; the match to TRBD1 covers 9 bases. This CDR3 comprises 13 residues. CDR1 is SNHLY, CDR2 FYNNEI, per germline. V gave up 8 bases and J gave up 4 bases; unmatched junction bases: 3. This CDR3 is CASSGQGNQPQHF. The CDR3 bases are TGTGCCAGCTCGGGACAGGGAAATCAGCCCCAGCATTTT.

CDR3 in amino acids: CASSATGGIIEKLFF. The CDR3 DNA follows: TGTGCCAGCAGCGCAACAGGGGGCATTATTGAAAAACTGTTTTTT. The rearrangement uses TRBV9 and TRBJ1-4, with TRBD1 matching over 9 bases. The CDR3 sequence is 15 residues long. Germline V gene lookup returns CDR1 SGDLS and CDR2 YYNGEE. The V gene end was trimmed by 3 bases and the J gene end by 7 bases; junction bases not matched to a gene: 7.

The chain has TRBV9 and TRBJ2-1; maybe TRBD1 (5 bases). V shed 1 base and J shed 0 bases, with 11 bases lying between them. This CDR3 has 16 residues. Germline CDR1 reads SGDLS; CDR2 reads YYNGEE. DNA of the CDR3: TGTGCCAGCAGCGTATCCCAGGGAACCTCCTACAATGAGCAGTTCTTC. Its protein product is CASSVSQGTSYNEQFF.

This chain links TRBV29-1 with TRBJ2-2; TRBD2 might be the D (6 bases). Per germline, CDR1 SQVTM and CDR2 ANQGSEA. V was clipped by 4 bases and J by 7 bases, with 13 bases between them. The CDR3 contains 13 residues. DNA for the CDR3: TGCAGCGTTGCGAGACTAGAGAACGGGGAGCTGTTTTTT. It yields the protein CSVARLENGELFF.

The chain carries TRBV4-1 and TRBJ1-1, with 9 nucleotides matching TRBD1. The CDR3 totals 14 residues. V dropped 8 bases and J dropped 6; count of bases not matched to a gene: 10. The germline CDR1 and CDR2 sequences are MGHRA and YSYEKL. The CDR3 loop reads CASAATGGAPEAFF. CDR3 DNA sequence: TGCGCCAGCGCGGCAACAGGGGGCGCCCCTGAAGCTTTCTTT.